This T cell receptor (beta chain) was captured by sequencing in a study of vaccination and CD4 T cells after COVID-19. Study-wide context: With roughly ten mild cases and one severe, convalescent patients were SARS-CoV-2 positive by nasal swab PCR. Some control cultures received a CEFX pool, which served as the positive control. Others received an HIV-1 Nef pool or no peptide. Study conclusions and caveats: Analysis covered relatively few convalescent patients and lacked any early post-infection timepoints.

Noted time point: late sampling 161 to 241 days after vaccination in three convalescent patients. Treatment indicated: roughly 11-day PBMC culture with coronavirus spike peptide pools or control peptides (ViraFEST assay). This CDR3 is built from 13 residues. Germline-derived CDR1 and CDR2 are SGHDT and YYEEEE. V was cut by 3 bases and J by 3 bases, with 10 bases left in between. With respect to this clonotype: Its antigen is as yet unknown.

At the Johns Hopkins FTIC core, DNA taken from cultured CD4+ T cells was sequenced by way of the Oncomine TCR Beta short-read assay. Using the QIAamp micro DNA kit, genomic DNA was extracted from the CD4+ T cells that had been cultured. TCRdb independently ran MiXCR on the PCR reads; one entry per CDR3 protein. Here the sample spans 20,000 to 30,000 distinct CDR3 sequences, about 35% being singletons. The chain uses TRBV5-6 and TRBJ2-7, with a tentative D call TRBD1 (6 bases). The receptor was isolated from a human donor who had recovered from COVID-19. Sequenced material: CD4+ T cells from blood, cultured in vitro, taken about 7 months after SARS-CoV-2 vaccination. CDR3 nucleotides: TGTGCCAGCAGCTATATGGACAGCTACGAGCAGTACTTC. Translated, it gives CASSYMDSYEQYF. Complete variable domain (other parts from reference TRBV5-6 and TRBJ2-7): DAGVTQSPTHLIKTRGQQVTLRCSPKSGHDTVSWYQQALGQGPQFIFQYYEEEERQRGNFPDRFSGHQFPNYSSELNVNALLLGDSALYLCASSYMDSYEQYFGPGTRLTVT.